The entry below describes one T cell receptor beta chain. Its target is unknown. One end of the junction does not line up with germline, which may come from a read error. The data were taken from a study of T cell responses to AZD1222 COVID-19 vaccine. Overall study results and limits: Females made up more of the donors, who were largely white British, and clonal diversity may have come out too low. Vaccination with two AZD1222 doses was followed by a rise in Spike-specific TCR breadth and depth. Across the whole spike, CD4 TCRs peaked at regions 160-218 and 743-854. Recipients of AZD1222 seropositive at baseline numbered only 6 or 7.

The assay was immunoSEQ multiplex PCR, and TCRdb's table has in-frame clones only and misses some. The table lists approximately 140,000 clones, 91% of them singletons, with around 7.6% in the top ten. The CDR3 is made up of 15 amino acids. Germline values: CDR1 SSHAT, CDR2 FNYEAQ (reference sequence). Sequenced material: peripheral blood, taken 28 days after the second dose of the MenACWY control vaccine. V and J are TRBV7-7 and TRBJ2-1, with 7 bases that match TRBD2. The receptor was isolated from an adult who received the MenACWY meningococcal vaccine as a control. CDR3 region: CASSLEGGPNNEQFF. In DNA, the CDR3 is TGTGCTAGCAGCTTGGAGGGAGGGCCGAACAATGAGCAGTTCTTC.